The next 31 T cell receptor beta chains were all read from a single sample in a study of shared clonotypes between healthy human individuals. Only CD45RO-negative cells positively selected for CCR7 counted as naive CD8 cells, so terminally differentiated effector memory CD45RA+ cells were excluded. Clones were read by immunoSEQ multiplex PCR, and TCRdb kept only the in-frame ones, dropping some. The table shows under 600,000 clones, with roughly 98% occurring only once. Source material: naive CD8+ T cells sorted from blood. These receptor sequences come from a man aged 25 to 40 in good health.

The chain has TRBV4-1 and TRBJ2-6; D remains unclear. Trimming removed 0 bases from V and 0 bases from J, with 6 bases in between. CDR3 size: 16 residues. Germline V lookup: CDR1 MGHRA, CDR2 YSYEKL. DNA of the CDR3: TGCGCCAGCAGCCAAGACACGAGCTCTGGGGCCAACGTCCTGACTTTC. Residues: CASSQDTSSGANVLTF.

The V gene is TRBV13, the J gene TRBJ2-2; no definite D call. With 0 bases removed from V and 2 bases from J, the gap between germline ends came to 4 bases. CDR3 size: 14 residues. Germline V gives CDR1 PRHDT, CDR2 FYEKMQ (reference sequence). DNA of the CDR3: TGTGCCAGCAGCTTAGGACCTAACACCGGGGAGCTGTTTTTT. Amino acids: CASSLGPNTGELFF.

V is TRBV2 and J is TRBJ1-2; 7 nucleotides line up with TRBD1. The CDR3 contains 18 residues. Germline loops: CDR1 SNHLY, CDR2 FYNNEI. Trimming at V came to 7 bases and at J to 4 bases, leaving 21 bases not matched to a gene. The CDR3 nucleotides read TGTGCCAGCACCCTGTCCCTGGAAACAGGGGCCTCATTCTATGGCTACACCTTC. Translated: CASTLSLETGASFYGYTF. Full variable domain (remainder filled in from reference TRBV2 and TRBJ1-2): EPEVTQTPSHQVTQMGQEVILRCVPISNHLYFYWYRQILGQKVEFLVSFYNNEISEKSEIFDDQFSVERPDGSNFTLKIRSTKLEDSAMYFCASTLSLETGASFYGYTFGSGTRLTVV.

J is TRBJ2-1 and V is TRBV15, with D perhaps TRBD2 (5 bases). Trimming left V 0 bases short and J 7 bases short, with 13 bases between. There are 15 residues in the CDR3. CDR1 and CDR2 (germline): LNHNV, YYDKDF (reference sequence). The DNA for the CDR3 is TGTGCCACCAGCAGAGATACGGGAAGTTGGAATGAGCAGTTCTTC. This codes for CATSRDTGSWNEQFF.

This chain joins TRBV6-5 and TRBJ2-1; the D is unclear. Germline CDR1 is MNHEY and CDR2 is SVGAGI. This CDR3 comprises 14 residues. V dropped 2 bases and J dropped 6 bases, with 11 bases sitting between them. CDR3 region: CASSYLGNTNEQFF. The CDR3 DNA reads as TGTGCCAGCAGTTACCTGGGGAACACCAATGAGCAGTTCTTC.

The CDR3 region has the DNA TGTGCCAGCAGCGTGGACGGCTCGAACACTGAAGCTTTCTTT. Translating it yields CASSVDGSNTEAFF. This rearrangement joins TRBV5-4 to TRBJ1-1; D gene unclear. The CDR3 consists of 14 residues. CDR1 is SGHNT and CDR2 is YYREEE in the germline V gene (reference sequence). V shed 4 bases and J shed 1 base, with 11 bases lying between them.

This clone was counted once. The CDR3 bases are TGCAGCGTTGATAGGGGTGAGCAGTTCTTC. This codes for CSVDRGEQFF. This sequence joins TRBV29-1 and TRBJ2-1; tentative D call: TRBD1 (5 bases). The length of the CDR3 is 10 residues. Per germline, CDR1 SQVTM and CDR2 ANQGSEA. Trimming shortened V by 3 bases and J by 9 bases, and 6 bases separated the two germline ends.

This clone was recorded once. Written as DNA, the CDR3 is TGTGCCAGCAGCACCGGGACTAGCGGGAGGGCAAGAGAGACCCAGTACTTC. It specifies CASSTGTSGRARETQYF. This chain uses TRBV9 with TRBJ2-5; 16 bases align to TRBD2. CDR1 is SGDLS and CDR2 is YYNGEE in the germline V gene. The length of the CDR3 is 17 residues. V lost 4 bases to trimming and J lost 4 bases; unmatched junction nucleotides: 7.

The chain uses TRBV10-1 and TRBJ1-5; D unresolved. Germline values: CDR1 WNHNN, CDR2 SYGVQD (reference sequence). The V end lost 8 bases, the J end lost 2 bases, and 10 bases lay between the germline ends. This CDR3 is 13 amino acids long. CDR3 amino acids: CASPMSCNQPQHF. In nucleotides, the CDR3 is TGCGCCAGCCCAATGAGCTGCAATCAGCCCCAGCATTTT.

The chain uses TRBV19 and TRBJ1-1; unclear D gene. CDR1 is LNHDA and CDR2 is SQIVND in the germline V gene (reference sequence). V was pared by 0 bases and J by 2 bases, with 16 bases between. This CDR3 spans 17 amino acids. CDR3 coding DNA: TGTGCCAGTAGTATAGATCTACCCGGCACGGGCAACACTGAAGCTTTCTTT. Residues: CASSIDLPGTGNTEAFF.

For this clone: Different DNA sequences within this sample yield the same CDR3. The chain uses TRBV27 and TRBJ2-7; TRBD1 aligns across 9 bases. The ends lost 5 bases at V and 3 bases at J; junction bases unmatched: 5. This CDR3 region has 14 residues. Germline values: CDR1 MNHEY, CDR2 SMNVEV (reference sequence). CDR3 in DNA: TGTGCCAGCAGTCCGGGACAGGGCCACTACGAGCAGTACTTC. Its translation is CASSPGQGHYEQYF.

This chain uses TRBV11-2 with TRBJ2-7; 9 bases match TRBD2. Losses at the gene ends were 5 bases for V and 0 bases for J; bases not matched to a gene: 5. Germline lookup yields CDR1 SGHAT and CDR2 FQNNGV. The CDR3 has 15 residues. CDR3 in amino acids: CASSPHSGSSYEQYF. In nucleotides, the CDR3 is TGTGCCAGCAGCCCCCATAGCGGGAGCTCCTACGAGCAGTACTTC.

J is TRBJ2-7 and V is TRBV4-1, with TRBD1 matching 10 bases. J lost 5 bases, V lost 4 bases, and 11 bases had no gene match. There are 16 residues in the CDR3. Germline CDR1 MGHRA, CDR2 YSYEKL. CDR3 sequence reads: CASSPTPGQGHNEQYF. The CDR3, as DNA: TGCGCCAGCAGCCCCACACCGGGACAGGGGCACAACGAGCAGTACTTC.

The chain is built from TRBV7-2 and TRBJ1-2, with TRBD1 matching 8 bases. Germline CDR1 reads SGHTA; CDR2 reads FQGNSA. CDR3 length equals 12 residues. Trimming removed 5 bases from V and 7 bases from J; junction bases left unmatched: 3. This CDR3 reads CASSEDRGGYTF. The CDR3 bases are TGTGCCAGCAGCGAAGACAGGGGTGGCTACACCTTC.

J is TRBJ2-1 and V is TRBV19, with D possibly TRBD2 on 5 matching bases. The CDR3 loop spans 12 amino acids. Trimming shortened V by 5 bases and J by 4 bases, and 6 bases separated the two germline ends. Germline V gene data show CDR1 as LNHDA and CDR2 as SQIVND (reference sequence). The CDR3, as DNA: TGTGCCAGTAGTGGAGGATACAATGAGCAGTTCTTC. Residues: CASSGGYNEQFF. The full variable domain, its missing parts supplied by reference TRBV19 and TRBJ2-1, is DGGITQSPKYLFRKEGQNVTLSCEQNLNHDAMYWYRQDPGQGLRLIYYSQIVNDFQKGDIAEGYSVSREKKESFPLTVTSAQKNPTAFYLCASSGGYNEQFFGPGTRLTVL.

This chain connects TRBV7-9 to TRBJ2-2; perhaps TRBD1 as D (5 bases). Looked up from germline, CDR1 is SEHNR and CDR2 is FQNEAQ (reference sequence). CDR3 length: 14 amino acids. V lost 8 bases and J 7 bases, leaving 17 bases between the germline ends. CDR3 bases: TGTGCCAGCGAGCTTTCCAGGGAAGGCGGGGAGCTGTTTTTT. Protein sequence: CASELSREGGELFF.

The J gene is TRBJ1-2, the V gene TRBV6-6, with 7 positions matching TRBD1. V was pared by 6 bases and J by 3 bases, with 7 bases of the junction left unmatched. This CDR3 is built from 14 residues. The germline V gene has CDR1 MNHNY and CDR2 SVGAGI (reference sequence). CDR3 DNA sequence: TGTGCCAGCAGCTCTGAGGGGGCGGACTATGGCTACACCTTC. Translated: CASSSEGADYGYTF.

V gene TRBV7-2 combines with J gene TRBJ2-7, with 9 bases matching TRBD2. Losses at the gene ends were 3 bases for V and 5 bases for J; bases not matched to a gene: 5. The CDR3 spans 14 residues. CDR1 is SGHTA, CDR2 FQGNSA, per germline. The CDR3 reads CASSFLAGLNEQYF. For the CDR3, the DNA is TGTGCCAGCAGCTTTCTAGCGGGACTAAACGAGCAGTACTTC.

The rearrangement uses TRBV7-2 and TRBJ2-7; a weak D match, TRBD2 (6 bases). The CDR3 spans 13 residues. The germline V gene has CDR1 SGHTA and CDR2 FQGNSA. Trimming left V 5 bases short and J 1 base short, with 9 bases between. The CDR3 DNA sequence: TGTGCCAGCAGCCCGGCGGGATCCTACGAGCAGTACTTC. Protein sequence: CASSPAGSYEQYF.

This chain joins TRBV7-9 and TRBJ2-3; no firm D call. The CDR3 is made up of 15 amino acids. V was shortened by 2 bases and J by 0 bases, with 9 bases between the two germline ends. Germline V gene lookup returns CDR1 SEHNR and CDR2 FQNEAQ (reference sequence). The CDR3 is CASSLIPASTDTQYF. The CDR3 nucleotides read TGTGCCAGCAGCTTAATTCCTGCTAGCACAGATACGCAGTATTTT.

The J gene is TRBJ1-2, the V gene TRBV28, with 11 bases fitting TRBD1. The J segment lost 2 bases and the V segment lost 7 bases, leaving 12 bases of the junction unmatched. The length of the CDR3 is 17 residues. The germline CDR1 and CDR2 sequences are MDHEN and SYDVKM. The CDR3 sequence: CASTLRTGGAPNYGYTF. The CDR3 region has the DNA TGTGCCAGCACCCTGAGGACAGGGGGCGCCCCAAACTATGGCTACACCTTC.

In this sample, this clone turned up once. This chain connects TRBV27 to TRBJ2-2; possible D gene TRBD1, 5 bases. The CDR3 contains 15 residues. V gave up 2 bases and J gave up 4 bases, with 11 bases separating them. CDR1 is MNHEY and CDR2 is SMNVEV in the germline V gene (reference sequence). CDR3 loop: CASSLRGIGTGELFF. The CDR3 DNA is TGTGCCAGCAGTTTAAGGGGTATCGGCACCGGGGAGCTGTTTTTT.

CDR3 sequence: CASSQTIAGAYEQYF. The CDR3 nucleotides are TGCGCCAGCAGCCAAACAATAGCGGGAGCCTACGAGCAGTACTTC. This chain connects TRBV4-3 to TRBJ2-7, with 9 nucleotides matching TRBD2. Germline V gene data show CDR1 as LGHNA and CDR2 as YSLEER. Trimming removed 2 bases from V and 2 bases from J; junction bases left unmatched: 4. CDR3 length: 15 residues.

CDR3 amino acids: CASTLSGAHGELFF. The CDR3 nucleotides are TGTGCCAGTACCCTATCGGGGGCACACGGGGAGCTGTTTTTT. V gene TRBV19 combines with J gene TRBJ2-2; D tentatively fits TRBD1 or TRBD2 (6 bases each). Germline CDR1 reads LNHDA; CDR2 reads SQIVND (reference sequence). Trimming cost V 7 bases and J 7 bases, with 16 bases left between them. This CDR3 region has 14 residues.

The chain combines TRBV29-1 with TRBJ2-1; TRBD1 is a possible D gene (6 bases). The germline V gene encodes CDR1 SQVTM and CDR2 ANQGSEA. V lost 7 bases and J lost 8, with 15 bases in between. The CDR3 is made up of 12 amino acids. CDR3 in DNA: TGCAGCGGGAGACGAACAGGGCATGAGCAGTTCTTC. It yields the protein CSGRRTGHEQFF.

The DNA for the CDR3 is TGTGCCAGCAGTTCCTTAGGCAGGGGTACAGATACGCAGTATTTT. Translating gives CASSSLGRGTDTQYF. The genes are TRBV27 and TRBJ2-3; TRBD1 might be the D (6 bases). The V gene's germline CDR1 is MNHEY and CDR2 SMNVEV (reference sequence). V was pared by 4 bases and J by 3 bases, with 14 bases between. This CDR3 region has 15 residues.

The table lists this clone with a count of one. This rearrangement joins TRBV28 to TRBJ1-5; no firm D call. The germline V gene has CDR1 MDHEN and CDR2 SYDVKM. The CDR3 covers 15 residues. V was cut by 3 bases and J by 1 base, with 10 bases left in between. This CDR3 is CASSLLVSSNQPQHF. CDR3 bases: TGTGCCAGCAGTTTGTTAGTTTCGAGCAATCAGCCCCAGCATTTT.

The chain couples TRBV6-4 to TRBJ2-1, with 7 bases that match TRBD1. V lost 0 bases, J lost 5 bases, and 7 bases stayed unmatched. CDR3 size: 16 residues. Germline CDR1 MRHNA, CDR2 SNTAGT. The CDR3: CASSDSVGDSNNEQFF. Written as DNA, the CDR3 is TGTGCCAGCAGTGACTCGGTTGGGGACAGCAACAATGAGCAGTTCTTC.

The chain carries TRBV6-5 and TRBJ1-1; 7 positions match TRBD1. J was trimmed by 3 bases and V by 2 bases; bases with no gene match: 6. This CDR3 contains 15 residues. Germline CDR1 is MNHEY and CDR2 is SVGAGI. CDR3 bases: TGTGCCAGCAGTTACGGGACAGCTGGGGACACTGAAGCTTTCTTT. Protein: CASSYGTAGDTEAFF.

J is TRBJ1-2 and V is TRBV11-2, with D perhaps matching TRBD1 (5 bases). This CDR3 has 14 amino acids. Germline loops: CDR1 SGHAT, CDR2 FQNNGV. Deletions cut 5 bases from V and 3 bases from J, with 13 bases between. This CDR3 reads CASSIGDAYYGYTF. The CDR3 DNA reads as TGTGCCAGCAGCATAGGGGACGCATACTATGGCTACACCTTC.

The rearrangement joins TRBV9 to TRBJ2-1; 9 bases map to TRBD2. CDR1 is SGDLS and CDR2 is YYNGEE in the germline V gene. This CDR3 has 13 amino acids. With V trimmed by 4 bases and J by 7 bases, 3 bases remained unmatched. CDR3 bases: TGTGCCAGCAGCCACCTAGCGGGGAATGAGCAGTTCTTC. It is translated as CASSHLAGNEQFF.